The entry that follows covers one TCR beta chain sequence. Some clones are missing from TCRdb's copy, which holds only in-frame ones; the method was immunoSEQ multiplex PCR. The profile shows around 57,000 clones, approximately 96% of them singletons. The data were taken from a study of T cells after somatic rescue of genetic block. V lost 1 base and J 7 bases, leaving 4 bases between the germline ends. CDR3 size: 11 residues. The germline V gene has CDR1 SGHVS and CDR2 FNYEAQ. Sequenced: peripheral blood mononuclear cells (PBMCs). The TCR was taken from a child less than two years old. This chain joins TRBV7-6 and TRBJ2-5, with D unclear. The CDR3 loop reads CASSLGGTQYF. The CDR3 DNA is TGTGCCAGCAGCTTAGGGGGGACCCAGTACTTC.